These T cell receptor beta chains were read from a single sample in a study of T-cell reconstitution after alpha-beta-depleted transplantation in children. TCRdb reanalysed the PCR reads using MiXCR and keeps one entry per CDR3 protein. The sample consists of 550,000 to 800,000 distinct CDR3 sequences, around 14% of them appearing once. The sequencing used PBMCs, collected before TCRalphabeta/CD19-depleted stem cell transplant. These receptors were taken from a girl aged 2 to 10 with congenital amegakaryocytic thrombocytopenia, due to receive a stem cell transplant. Each CDR3 is given with its conserved first and last residue. Fields, in order: clone size, D gene, J gene, V gene, CDR3 DNA, CDR3 protein. D genes are given only for firm matches. Not all rows give a size; the values are once, few, many and, for expanded clones, a class.

>NA|TRBD2|TRBJ2-4|TRBV7-3
TGTGCCAGCAGCGGAGGACTAGCTAGTGACATTCAGTACTTC
CASSGGLASDIQYF
>NA|TRBD2|TRBJ2-1|TRBV29-1
TGCAGCGCCGGGACTAGGATTAGGGATGAGCAGTTCTTC
CSAGTRIRDEQFF
>NA|TRBD2|TRBJ2-1|TRBV5-5
TGTGCCAGCAGCCGGAATGGAGCGGGAGGGGGGTGGAATGAGCAGTTCTTC
CASSRNGAGGGWNEQFF
>many|NA|TRBJ2-5|TRBV3-1
TGTGCCAGCAGCCAAAGTCTAGAGACCCAGTACTTC
CASSQSLETQYF
>few|NA|TRBJ2-7|TRBV4-1
TGCGCCAGCAGCCAAGTGAAGGGTAGCTACGAGCAGTACTTC
CASSQVKGSYEQYF
>many|NA|TRBJ2-6|TRBV4-1
TGCGCCAGCAGCCAAGATTCGTCGGTCTCTGGGGCCAACGTCCTGACTTTC
CASSQDSSVSGANVLTF
>many|TRBD1|TRBJ2-1|TRBV5-1
TGTGCCAGCAGTTGGGACAGCTCCTACAATGAGCAGTTCTTC
CASSWDSSYNEQFF
>few|NA|TRBJ1-2|TRBV3-1
TGTGCCAGCAGCGGAACCGGGGCGACTAACTATGGCTACACCTTC
CASSGTGATNYGYTF
>many|TRBD1|TRBJ2-1|TRBV5-1
TGCGCCAGCAGCTTGATCGGGACAGGGTTTGGGGCCTACAATGAGCAGTTCTTC
CASSLIGTGFGAYNEQFF
>NA|TRBD1|TRBJ2-7|TRBV27
TGTGCCAGCAGTACGCGGACAGGGGTGTACGAGCAGTACTTC
CASSTRTGVYEQYF
>few|TRBD2|TRBJ2-7|TRBV5-1
TGCGCCAGCAGCATAGCGGGAGGATCCTCCTACGAGCAGTACTTC
CASSIAGGSSYEQYF